This T cell receptor (beta chain) stems from a study of cytomegalovirus exposure and HLA in healthy donors. Points from the study as a whole: Later on, an analysis tied about 17,000 TCR beta sequences to HLA alleles at 0.05 false discovery rate. Investigators reported 150 to 200 TCR beta chains as tied to cytomegalovirus.

The primer mix had 60 Vbeta and 13 Jbeta primers. Using immunoSEQ multiplex PCR, the repertoire was profiled, and TCRdb retains in-frame clones only, with some absent. The sample consists of 110,000 to 150,000 clones, about three quarters of them appearing once. Concerning this clone itself: What it binds is not known.

Germline values: CDR1 MGHRA, CDR2 YSYEKL. This CDR3 region has 18 residues. The junction had 9 bases not matched to a gene; V was cut back by 8 bases and J by 0 bases. The sample comprised PBMCs. This rearrangement joins TRBV4-1 to TRBJ2-1; 14 nucleotides agree with TRBD2. This receptor was identified in a male donor in good health and CMV-seronegative. This CDR3 reads CASGRTSGRTSSYNEQFF. In DNA form, the CDR3 reads TGCGCCAGCGGCAGGACTAGCGGGAGGACTAGCTCCTACAATGAGCAGTTCTTC.